The sequence of this TCR beta chain was determined in a study of beta chain features in type 1 diabetes. What was sequenced were expressed TCRB transcripts, since all of the isolated RNA had been reverse transcribed. Data came from immunoSEQ multiplex PCR; TCRdb stores just in-frame clones and leaves some out. The data show some 330,000 clones, more than 9.5% seen once. The germline V and J ends were trimmed by 8 bases and 5 bases, with 19 bases remaining between them. This CDR3 contains 15 residues. Germline-derived CDR1 and CDR2 are KGHSH and LQKENI. In its sample, this clone was seen a few times. The chain joins TRBV18 to TRBJ2-1, with a possible D match to TRBD2 (6 bases). Specimen: naive CD4+ T cells from blood. The sequence derives from a woman in her twenties or thirties in good health. CDR3 residues: CASISGSLLDNEQFF. The CDR3 DNA is TGTGCCAGCATCTCCGGGAGCTTGTTGGACAATGAGCAGTTCTTC.